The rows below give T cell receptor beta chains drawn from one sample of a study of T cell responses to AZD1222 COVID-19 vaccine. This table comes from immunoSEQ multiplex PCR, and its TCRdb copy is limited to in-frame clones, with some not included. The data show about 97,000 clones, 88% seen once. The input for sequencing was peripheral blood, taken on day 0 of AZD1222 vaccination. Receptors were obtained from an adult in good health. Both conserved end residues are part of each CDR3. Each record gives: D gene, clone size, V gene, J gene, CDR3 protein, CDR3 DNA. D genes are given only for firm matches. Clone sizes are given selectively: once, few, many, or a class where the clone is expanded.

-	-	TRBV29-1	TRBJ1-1	CSIRTDNTEAFF	TGCAGCATTCGGACCGACAACACTGAAGCTTTCTTT
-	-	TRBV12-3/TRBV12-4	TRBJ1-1	CASSPQGLAEAFF	TGTGCCAGCAGTCCCCAGGGGCTAGCTGAAGCTTTCTTT
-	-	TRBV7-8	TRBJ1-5	CASRAHNQPQHF	TGTGCCAGCAGGGCCCACAATCAGCCCCAGCATTTT
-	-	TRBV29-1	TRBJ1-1	CSVERSFRDTEAFF	TGCAGCGTTGAGCGCAGCTTTAGGGACACTGAAGCTTTCTTT
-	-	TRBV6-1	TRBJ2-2	CASSENTGELFF	TGTGCCAGCAGTGAAAACACCGGGGAGCTGTTTTTT
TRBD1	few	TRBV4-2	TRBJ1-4	CASSQELAGGEKLFF	TGTGCCAGCAGCCAAGAGTTAGCAGGGGGCGAAAAACTGTTTTTT
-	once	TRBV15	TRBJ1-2	CATSRDPSPNYGYTF	TGTGCCACCAGCAGAGATCCGTCTCCTAACTATGGCTACACCTTC
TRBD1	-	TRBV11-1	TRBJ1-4	CASSLGQGADEKLFF	TGTGCCAGCAGCCTAGGACAGGGGGCGGATGAAAAACTGTTTTTT
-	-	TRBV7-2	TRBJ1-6	CASSTDGYNSPLHF	TGTGCCAGCAGCACCGACGGGTATAATTCACCCCTCCACTTT
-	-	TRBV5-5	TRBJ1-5	CASSFDGTNQPQHF	TGTGCCAGCAGCTTCGATGGCACTAATCAGCCCCAGCATTTT
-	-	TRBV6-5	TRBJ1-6	CASRGGHKNSPLHF	TGTGCCAGCAGGGGGGGACATAAGAATTCACCCCTCCACTTT
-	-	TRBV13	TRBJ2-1	CASSRNTGQFF	TGTGCCAGCAGCCGGAACACTGGGCAGTTCTTC
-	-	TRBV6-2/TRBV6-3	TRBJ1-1	CASSYARLEAFF	TGTGCCAGCAGTTACGCCCGGCTAGAAGCTTTCTTT
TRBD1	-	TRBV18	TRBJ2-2	CASSPTGGTGELFF	TGTGCCAGCTCACCTACAGGGGGCACCGGGGAGCTGTTTTTT
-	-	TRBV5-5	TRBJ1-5	CASSKDSGPNQPQHF	TGTGCCAGCAGCAAGGATTCCGGTCCCAATCAGCCCCAGCATTTT
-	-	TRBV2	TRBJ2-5	CASTGGSRETQYF	TGTGCTTCGACTGGGGGGTCGAGGGAGACCCAGTACTTC
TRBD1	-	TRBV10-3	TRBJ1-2	CAISEAAGTGLDPYGYTF	TGTGCCATCAGTGAGGCTGCCGGGACAGGCCTGGATCCCTATGGCTACACCTTC
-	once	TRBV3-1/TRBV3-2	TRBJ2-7	CASSQLLGSSEQYF	TGTGCCAGCAGCCAACTGCTTGGCAGTAGCGAGCAGTACTTC
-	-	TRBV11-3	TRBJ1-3	CASKGEVFIGNTIYF	TGTGCCAGCAAAGGAGAGGTCTTTATTGGAAACACCATATATTTT
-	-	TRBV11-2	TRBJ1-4	CASSLDRGTISEKLFF	TGTGCCAGCAGCTTAGATCGGGGGACAATTAGTGAAAAACTGTTTTTT
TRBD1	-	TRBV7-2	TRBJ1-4	CASSLVGNTGGREKLFF	TGTGCCAGCAGCTTAGTCGGGAACACAGGGGGAAGGGAAAAACTGTTTTTT
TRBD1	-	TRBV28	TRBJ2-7	CASSALPGQYSYEQYF	TGTGCCAGCAGTGCCTTACCGGGACAGTACTCCTACGAGCAGTACTTC
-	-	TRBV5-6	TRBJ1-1	CASSLGSKNTEAFF	TGTGCCAGCAGCTTAGGCAGTAAGAACACTGAAGCTTTCTTT
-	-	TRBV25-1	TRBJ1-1	CASSVGETEAFF	TGTGCCAGCAGTGTGGGGGAGACCGAAGCTTTCTTT
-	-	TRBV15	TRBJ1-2	CATSIPGWNYGYTF	TGTGCCACCAGCATCCCAGGGTGGAACTATGGCTACACCTTC
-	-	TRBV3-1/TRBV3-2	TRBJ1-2	CASSQGPVEGYTF	TGTGCCAGCAGCCAAGGTCCAGTGGAAGGCTACACCTTC
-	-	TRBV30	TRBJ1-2	CAWSVDSNYGYTF	TGTGCCTGGAGTGTAGACAGTAACTATGGCTACACCTTC
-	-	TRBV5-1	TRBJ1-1	CASSLAPGAPTEAFF	TGCGCCAGCAGCTTGGCGCCAGGGGCGCCAACTGAAGCTTTCTTT
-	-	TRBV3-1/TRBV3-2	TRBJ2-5	CASEDSRVRRARETQYF	TGTGCCAGCGAAGACTCGAGAGTAAGAAGAGCTCGGGAGACCCAGTACTTC
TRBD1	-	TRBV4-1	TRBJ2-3	CASSQEDRGLTDTQYF	TGCGCCAGCAGCCAAGAAGACAGGGGGCTTACAGATACGCAGTATTTT
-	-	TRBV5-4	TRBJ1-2	CASSGEGYGYTF	TGTGCCAGCAGCGGGGAGGGCTATGGCTACACCTTC
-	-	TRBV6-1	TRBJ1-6	CASSGQGGVSYNSPLHF	TGTGCCAGCAGTGGGCAGGGTGGCGTATCCTATAATTCACCCCTCCACTTT
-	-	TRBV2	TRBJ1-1	CASSEAAINTEAFF	TGTGCCAGCAGTGAAGCGGCGATCAACACTGAAGCTTTCTTT
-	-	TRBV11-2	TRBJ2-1	CASSSTGQEQFF	TGTGCCAGCAGCTCCACGGGGCAGGAGCAGTTCTTC
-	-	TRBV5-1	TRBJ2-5	CASSSGFETQYF	TGCGCCAGCAGCTCCGGGTTCGAGACCCAGTACTTC
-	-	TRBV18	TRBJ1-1	CASSPGIGAEAFF	TGTGCCAGCTCACCAGGGATCGGCGCTGAAGCTTTCTTT
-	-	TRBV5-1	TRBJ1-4	CASSLAPQLNEKLFF	TGCGCCAGCAGCTTGGCCCCCCAACTCAATGAAAAACTGTTTTTT
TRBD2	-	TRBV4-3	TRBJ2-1	CASSQDGGGSYNEQFF	TGCGCCAGCAGCCAAGATGGGGGGGGCTCCTACAATGAGCAGTTCTTC
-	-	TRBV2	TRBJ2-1	CASKRRGFPKQFF	TGTGCCAGCAAACGAAGGGGGTTCCCTAAGCAGTTCTTC
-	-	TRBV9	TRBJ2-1	CASSADYRGRNEQFF	TGTGCCAGCAGCGCAGACTACAGAGGAAGAAATGAGCAGTTCTTC
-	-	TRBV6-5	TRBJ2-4	CASSYSALAKNIQYF	TGTGCCAGCAGTTACTCGGCACTAGCCAAAAACATTCAGTACTTC
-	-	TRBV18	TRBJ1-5	CASSDRGYNQPQHF	TGTGCCAGCTCCGACCGGGGCTACAATCAGCCCCAGCATTTT
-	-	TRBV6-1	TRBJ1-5	CASRGREVEPQHF	TGTGCCAGCCGAGGCAGGGAGGTTGAACCCCAGCATTTT
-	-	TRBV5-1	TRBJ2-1	CASSSRINEQFF	TGCGCCAGCAGCTCCCGCATCAATGAGCAGTTCTTC
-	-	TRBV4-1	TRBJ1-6	CASSQAQEFGNSPLHF	TGCGCCAGCAGCCAAGCCCAGGAATTCGGGAACTCACCCCTCCACTTT
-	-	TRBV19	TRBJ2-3	CASTLREARTDTQYF	TGTGCCAGTACCCTGAGGGAGGCCCGCACAGATACGCAGTATTTT
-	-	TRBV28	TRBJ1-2	CASSLGAAANYGYTF	TGTGCCAGCAGTTTAGGGGCAGCAGCTAACTATGGCTACACCTTC
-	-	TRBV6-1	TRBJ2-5	CASSEYETSQYF	TGTGCCAGCAGTGAATACGAGACTTCCCAGTACTTC